This T cell receptor beta chain was captured by sequencing in a study of glioma-infiltrating T cells after dendritic cell vaccination. Study context: The vaccine used monocyte-derived dendritic cells pulsed overnight with autologous tumor lysate.

This CDR3 spans 19 amino acids. V lost 6 bases and J lost 8; bases outside the gene matches: 23. Time point noted: after dendritic cell vaccination, including at tumor progression/relapse. Primers: 60 V beta forward and 13 J beta reverse. The table came from immunoSEQ multiplex PCR; TCRdb's copy has only in-frame clones and leaves some out. This sample yields 99,000 or so clones, of which less than 90% are seen a single time; 5.4% belongs to the top ten. The sample here was blood, taken after dendritic cell vaccination. The chain combines TRBV5-7 with TRBJ1-4; 9 bases are shared with TRBD1. TRBV5-7 is an open reading frame, and its role is uncertain. The receptor comes from a human donor with glioblastoma. The CDR3 bases are TGTGCCAGCAACACGCCGGGACAGGGAAATGTATGCCGTTGGGAAAAACTGTTTTTT. Translated, it gives CASNTPGQGNVCRWEKLFF.